The T cell receptor beta chain under discussion was sequenced for a study of OX40 agonist ivuxolimab in advanced cancers. Study findings and constraints: Blood T cells, both CD4+ and CD8+, expanded clonally by week 6 at 0.1 to 3.0 mg/kg.

Germline V gene data show CDR1 as MNHNY and CDR2 as SVGAGI (reference sequence). The CDR3 loop spans 14 amino acids. Trimming took 5 bases from V and 5 from J, leaving 12 bases between them. This clone has just a few counts. Antigen unknown. Sequencing was performed with immunoSEQ multiplex PCR; in TCRdb, only in-frame clones are kept and a portion is missing. This table holds approximately 40,000 clones, around 73% found once. The receptor was isolated from an adult with an advanced solid tumor such as melanoma, head and neck, liver or kidney cancer. The chain couples TRBV6-6 to TRBJ1-4, with D possibly matching TRBD1 (5 bases). Sequenced material: CD4+ or CD8+ T cells sorted from blood, taken in a trial of the OX40 agonist ivuxolimab. The chain's CDR3 is CASSDWGRNEKLFF. The CDR3 region has the DNA TGTGCCAGCAGTGACTGGGGGAGGAATGAAAAACTGTTTTTT.